This T cell receptor beta chain appears in the sequencing data of a study of somatic mutations in cytotoxic T cells in rheumatoid arthritis. Study context: Samples taken at follow-up were obtained during immunosuppressive therapy such as methotrexate, hydroxychloroquine and sulfasalazine.

Repertoires were generated with immunoSEQ multiplex PCR, while TCRdb's copy carries only in-frame clones and drops some. The repertoire holds approximately 6,400 clones, with around three quarters as singletons. The germline CDR1 and CDR2 sequences are SGHRS and YFSETQ. This CDR3 is built from 12 residues. With 3 bases removed from V and 2 bases from J, the gap between germline ends came to 4 bases. The chain joins TRBV5-1 to TRBJ2-3; D unclear. The material sequenced was CD8+ T cells sorted from blood, taken at a follow-up visit. The receptor was isolated from a woman in her sixties or seventies with rheumatoid arthritis. The CDR3 DNA is TGCGCCAGCAGCTACGACACAGATACGCAGTATTTT. Its translation: CASSYDTDTQYF.